This TCR beta chain was captured by sequencing in a study of T cell responses to AZD1222 COVID-19 vaccine. Profiled with immunoSEQ multiplex PCR; TCRdb holds only in-frame clones, not every one. The sample lists tens of thousands of clones, roughly 90% occurring once. The V gene end was trimmed by 4 bases and the J gene end by 5 bases; junction bases not matched to a gene: 3. Germline lookup yields CDR1 SQVTM and CDR2 ANQGSEA. The CDR3 totals 12 residues. Broader study findings: Spike-specific TCR breadth and depth went up after people got two AZD1222 doses. As reported, nearly half of all spike-specific TCRs target variant regions that are unmutated. Along spike, vaccine-associated CD4 TCRs were found throughout, with dominance at 160-218 and 743-854. Among the donors, most were white British and more were female, and clonal diversity was possibly underestimated.

Of note for this clone: Its antigen remains unknown.

The starting material was peripheral blood, obtained on day 0 of AZD1222 vaccination. The origin of this receptor is an adult in good health. This chain connects TRBV29-1 to TRBJ1-1, with 8 bases that match TRBD1. The CDR3 sequence: CSVGQGNTEAFF. CDR3 DNA: TGCAGCGTTGGACAGGGGAATACTGAAGCTTTCTTT.